Listed below are T cell receptor beta chains from one sample, sequenced in a study of shared clonotypes between healthy human individuals. This table comes from immunoSEQ multiplex PCR, and its TCRdb copy is limited to in-frame clones, with some not included. This repertoire shows about 110,000 clones, around 68% found once; its top ten account for around 24%. Sequencing input: memory CD8+ T cells sorted from blood. These receptors all come from a young woman in good health. CDR3s include the opening cysteine and the closing phenylalanine or tryptophan. D genes are given only for firm matches. A row's size may be missing; if present it is once, few, many or a size class.

TGTGCCAGCAGCTCCCCCGGAGGGCTCGGCGAGCAGTACTTC CASSSPGGLGEQYF TRBJ2-7 - many TRBV7-9
TGTGCCAGCTCACCACACAGGGGACTCCTAGCCAAAAACATTCAGTACTTC CASSPHRGLLAKNIQYF TRBJ2-4 - - TRBV18
TGCGCCAGCGGGGAGGGGAAGGCCTACAATGAGCAGTTCTTC CASGEGKAYNEQFF TRBJ2-1 TRBD2 once TRBV10-1
TGCGCCAGCAGCTTGGCGGATACGCAGTATTTT CASSLADTQYF TRBJ2-3 - once TRBV5-1
TGCGCCAGCAAGGCTCCAGGCAGGGGGCGAAATAAGAGCACTGAAGCTTTCTTT CASKAPGRGRNKSTEAFF TRBJ1-1 TRBD1 - TRBV5-1
TGTGCCAGCAGTTTCCAACCTAGGAAGGGGGTCGCCTACGAGCAGTACTTC CASSFQPRKGVAYEQYF TRBJ2-7 - - TRBV27
TGCGCCAGCAGCCACCCCCCCCGGTTTCCCACTGAAGCTTTCTTT CASSHPPRFPTEAFF TRBJ1-1 - - TRBV4-1
TGTGCCAGTAGTATAATTTCGCAGGGTCTTATCTCTGGGGCCAACGTCCTGACTTTC CASSIISQGLISGANVLTF TRBJ2-6 - - TRBV19
TGCGCCAGCAGTGATGGAGAGGGTGATGTCGAGACCCAGTACTTC CASSDGEGDVETQYF TRBJ2-5 - once TRBV10-2
TGTGCCAGCGACCTGACAGTGAACACTGAAGCTTTCTTT CASDLTVNTEAFF TRBJ1-1 - - TRBV6-1
TGTGCCAGCAGCTTACGGTCCTACGAGCAGTACTTC CASSLRSYEQYF TRBJ2-7 - few TRBV13
TGTGCCAGCAGTTACTCGAGAGCGGGATCGGATACGCAGTATTTT CASSYSRAGSDTQYF TRBJ2-3 TRBD2 - TRBV6-6
TGTGCCAGCAGCTTAGGGGCGTTGAACTATGGCTACACCTTC CASSLGALNYGYTF TRBJ1-2 - - TRBV7-8
TGCAGCGTTGCCCGAGAGCCCCCGCCGGGTACGCAGTATTTT CSVAREPPPGTQYF TRBJ2-3 - - TRBV29-1
TGTGCCAGCAGCCCGAGCCCCACAGATACGCAGTATTTT CASSPSPTDTQYF TRBJ2-3 - - TRBV7-9
TGTGCCAGCCGCCAAAGAGCCTACACAGATACGCAGTATTTT CASRQRAYTDTQYF TRBJ2-3 - - TRBV7-6
TGTGCCAGCAGCTCGACAGGATACGAGCAGTACTTC CASSSTGYEQYF TRBJ2-7 - few TRBV11-2
TGCAGCGTTGTCGAACAGGGCTCGCTCCGTGGCTACACCTTC CSVVEQGSLRGYTF TRBJ1-2 - many TRBV29-1
TGTGCCAGCAGCCAGGCAGTGGTAGATACGCAGTATTTT CASSQAVVDTQYF TRBJ2-3 - - TRBV14
TGTGCCAGCAGCTTCACACCTGGACTAGCGACCTCCTACGAGCAGTACTTC CASSFTPGLATSYEQYF TRBJ2-7 TRBD2 - TRBV7-9
TGTGCCAGCAGTATCTCGGGACAGAATAAGAAGCAGTACTTC CASSISGQNKKQYF TRBJ2-7 TRBD1 - TRBV27
TGCGCCAGCAGCCAAGAGATACCGGGACAAAGCTCTGGAAACACCATATATTTT CASSQEIPGQSSGNTIYF TRBJ1-3 - - TRBV4-1
TGTGCCAGCAGTTTAATAGGGTTCTCCGAAGCTTTCTTT CASSLIGFSEAFF TRBJ1-1 - once TRBV27
TGCGCCAGCAAACCCGAGCGGGAGGGCTACGAGCAGTACTTC CASKPEREGYEQYF TRBJ2-7 TRBD2 - TRBV5-1
TGTGCCAGCAGCGGACGTTTGACCAATGAGCAGTTCTTC CASSGRLTNEQFF TRBJ2-1 - - TRBV9
TGTGCCAGCAGCCCCGAGCTAGCGGGAGAGACCCAGTACTTC CASSPELAGETQYF TRBJ2-5 TRBD2 - TRBV7-9
TGTGCCAGCAGCCAAGATTCGGGAGTGGGCGCAGATACGCAGTATTTT CASSQDSGVGADTQYF TRBJ2-3 - - TRBV4-2
TGTGCCAGCAGCTTGGGGCAGGGTGAAAAACTGTTTTTT CASSLGQGEKLFF TRBJ1-4 - few TRBV5-6
TGTGCCAGCACCACACTAGCGGGAGGCACAGATACGCAGTATTTT CASTTLAGGTDTQYF TRBJ2-3 TRBD2 - TRBV6-6
TGTGCCAGCAGTTTCGGACAGGGGTCCTATGGCTACACCTTC CASSFGQGSYGYTF TRBJ1-2 TRBD1 - TRBV6-1
TGTGCCAGCAGTGAATCACCGGGACTACTACCTTACGAGCAGTACTTC CASSESPGLLPYEQYF TRBJ2-7 TRBD2 - TRBV6-1
TGTGCCAGCAGCTTATCAGGGGCGGACACAGATACGCAGTATTTT CASSLSGADTDTQYF TRBJ2-3 - - TRBV7-9
TGTGCCAGCAGTTACTCTCGGTACTCCAATGAGCAGTTCTTC CASSYSRYSNEQFF TRBJ2-1 - - TRBV6-5
TGTGCCAGTAGCTCGACAGGGTTGAGCAATCAGCCCCAGCATTTT CASSSTGLSNQPQHF TRBJ1-5 TRBD1 few TRBV19
TGTGCCAGCAGCTTAGCACTCTTTGGGGACGAGCAGTACTTC CASSLALFGDEQYF TRBJ2-7 - few TRBV7-6
TGTGCCAGCAGTTTTTTTAGGGGCACCACTGAAGCTTTCTTT CASSFFRGTTEAFF TRBJ1-1 - - TRBV27
TGTGCCAGCAGCGTAGGAGGGGGCGGATACGAGCAGTACTTC CASSVGGGGYEQYF TRBJ2-7 TRBD1 few TRBV9
TGTGCCAGCAGTTTAATTCGGGCATCATACTACGAGCAGTACTTC CASSLIRASYYEQYF TRBJ2-7 - - TRBV28
TGTGCCAGCAGCTTTGTCCCCGGGTCCTACGAGCAGTACTTC CASSFVPGSYEQYF TRBJ2-7 - few TRBV7-9
TGTGCCAGCAGTGAAATAGCGGGAGGTCCAAGTACGCAGTATTTT CASSEIAGGPSTQYF TRBJ2-3 TRBD2 - TRBV6-1
TGTGCCAGCAGTGACCCATCCCTGGGCCAAGGCTACACCTTC CASSDPSLGQGYTF TRBJ1-2 - - TRBV6-4
TGCAGCGTCCAACAGGGCGTCCTCCCGAACACCGGGGAGCTGTTTTTT CSVQQGVLPNTGELFF TRBJ2-2 - - TRBV29-1
TGTGCCAGCAGTTCGCCGGGACAGGAGACCACTTACTCCTACGAGCAGTACTTC CASSSPGQETTYSYEQYF TRBJ2-7 TRBD1 - TRBV28
TGTGCCAGCAGTTTATCACGGGTCTATGGCTACACCTTC CASSLSRVYGYTF TRBJ1-2 - many TRBV28
TGTGCCAGCAGCTCGAGACCGGGACTAGCGGGAGTAGGCAGAGAGACCCAGTACTTC CASSSRPGLAGVGRETQYF TRBJ2-5 TRBD2 - TRBV11-2
TGTGCCAGCAGGTTGGACAGGGCCGCCAATCAGCCCCAGCATTTT CASRLDRAANQPQHF TRBJ1-5 TRBD1 - TRBV7-8
TGTGCCAGCAGCTGGGTGTCGGGACTAGAAGGCTCCAATGAGCAGTTCTTC CASSWVSGLEGSNEQFF TRBJ2-1 TRBD2 many TRBV7-2
TGTGCCAGCAGTGATAACAGGGGGGACACCGGGGAGCTGTTTTTT CASSDNRGDTGELFF TRBJ2-2 TRBD1 many TRBV25-1
TGTGCCAGCAGTGAATGGGGCGGAACAAGGGGTGGCTACACCTTC CASSEWGGTRGGYTF TRBJ1-2 - - TRBV2
TGTGCCAGCAGTGACTCTAGCGACACCGGGGAGCTGTTTTTT CASSDSSDTGELFF TRBJ2-2 - - TRBV6-4
TGTGCCAGCAAGGGGGCGGGGGAGCAGTTCTTC CASKGAGEQFF TRBJ2-1 - - TRBV2
TGTGCCAGCAGTTTATCGACTAGCGGGAACACGCAGTATTTT CASSLSTSGNTQYF TRBJ2-3 TRBD2 - TRBV27
TGTGCCAGCAGCTTAAAGACTAGCGAAGAGACCCAGTACTTC CASSLKTSEETQYF TRBJ2-5 TRBD2 - TRBV7-8
TGTGCCAGCAGTGGCGGAGGCCCTGAAGCTTTCTTT CASSGGGPEAFF TRBJ1-1 - once TRBV6-7
TGTGCCAGCAGTGGGTCCGCGGGAGGGAGCAATGAGCAGTTCTTC CASSGSAGGSNEQFF TRBJ2-1 TRBD2 few TRBV6-4
TGTGCCAGCAGCCAGACAGGGGAGCACGGCTACACCTTC CASSQTGEHGYTF TRBJ1-2 TRBD1 - TRBV5-6